The clone carrying this T cell receptor beta chain was counted ten times or more. This specimen belongs to a study of T cells after yellow fever vaccination. Overall study: Researchers used CD3, CD45RA, CCR7 and CD95 to sort out EM, EMRA, CM and Tscm memory subsets. Where fractions had low cell numbers, libraries were prepared from them with the SMART-Seq v4 Ultra Low Input RNA kit.

Trimming left V 5 bases short and J 1 base short, with 9 bases between. This CDR3 is 14 amino acids long. CDR1 SGHTA and CDR2 FQGNSA come from the germline V gene. Findings and caveats of the study: Detected again after the booster were most primary-vaccination clones, at 95% to 97% CD4 and roughly 88% CD8.

Generation of TCR cDNA used 5'RACE template switching (which added a universal primer site and UMIs). Via MiXCR, TCRdb re-called the 5' RACE reads, giving one row per CDR3 protein. The sample holds approximately 22,000 distinct CDR3 sequences, 4% to 6% seen once. This clonotype was obtained from a man aged 18 to 30 who received the YFV17D yellow fever vaccine. The material sequenced was PBMCs, either bulk or a sorted T-cell subset (CD4+, CD8+, memory, or dextramer-sorted; not recorded which), taken around 45 days after the first yellow fever vaccination. This chain uses TRBV7-2 with TRBJ2-1; no clear D. The CDR3 region has the DNA TGTGCCAGCAGCCGTCAGCAGTCCTACAATGAGCAGTTCTTC. Protein: CASSRQQSYNEQFF.